This T cell receptor beta chain was documented in a study of blood T cells in healthy people across ages (dated by TCRdb to 2013 to 2016). As for the study more broadly: Template switching captured roughly one uniquely barcoded TCR beta cDNA molecule per two T cells in model experiments. Using deep sequencing normalized with unique cDNA molecular identifiers, the study measured how TCR beta repertoire diversity changes with age. Four age groups were formed from the donors: young (average approximately 15 years), middle-aged (roughly 38), aged (roughly 59) and long-lived (around 80). The study analyzed two additional independent replicas of 1 million unique cDNA reads from the same blood draw for two donors, one aged 18 to 30 and one aged 80 or older. The full study reports these points: As age increased, observed TCR beta diversity per million T cells dropped in a roughly linear way, and a significant reduction was already evident by age approximately 40. Donor CMV infection status was unknown, potentially confounding age-related changes in expanded clonotypes. A strong correlation was found between observed TCR beta diversity and the percentage of naive T cells measured by flow cytometry. Since profiling was done on bulk unsorted PBMCs, naive and antigen-experienced compartments could not be conclusively compared. Compared with the aged group, more naive CD4+ T cells, fewer expanded clones and increased TCR diversity were shown by the long-lived group, suggesting age selection. Estimates of total diversity from one million sequenced T cells were regarded as lower bounds and underestimates.

Reading the germline V gene gives CDR1 SQVTM and CDR2 ANQGSEA. CDR3 length: 12 amino acids, cysteine to phenylalanine. Here the CDR3 DNA is all that survives: 36 bases in frame from base 1. This clonotype showed up just a few times. No cognate antigen has been identified for it. The sample holds no much larger clone one base away, and base qualities are not on file. Libraries came from 5' RACE. Instrument used: Illumina HiSeq 2500. A second PCR of about 6 to 12 cycles was performed with a sample-barcoded 5' primer and a J-beta primer mix. A unique molecular identifier was introduced onto each TCR beta cDNA molecule by a template-switch 5' adaptor carrying 12 random nucleotides. Each sample yielded at least 2.5 million CDR3-containing paired-end reads. All of the RNA was converted into first-strand cDNA using the Mint cDNA synthesis kit, with a TRBC-specific oligonucleotide serving as the primer. Following uracil-DNA glycosylase treatment, all cDNA underwent a first 18-cycle PCR with the universal primers M1SS and BC2_uni_R. The authors' pipeline ran thus. Normalization of each sample was performed by random selection of 1 million high-quality reads, each carrying a distinct molecular identifier. Reads with shared molecular identifiers were discarded instead of being binned into consensus sequences. MiTCR, run with a Q25 quality threshold and the strictest error-elimination algorithm, handled CDR3 identification, clonotype clustering and error correction. A nonparametric unseen species model with Euler transformation was used to estimate a lower bound on total TCR beta diversity. The public sequencing data were trimmed at Q25 with fastp and processed into clonotypes with MiXCR by TCRdb, which kept only in-frame beta chains. Rows merge per CDR3 protein into single entries with the most common DNA and genes. The V and J calls were determined by TCRdb, not by the authors. The table for this sample lists 750,000 or so distinct CDR3 sequences; roughly 25% of them were counted only once. Roughly a tenth of the sample goes to the ten largest clones.

Donors were around 37 systemically healthy Caucasian individuals from Russia aged roughly 6 to 95 years. Approximately 9.3 milliliters of peripheral blood were drawn from each donor into EDTA-treated Vacutainer tubes. Ficoll-Paque density-gradient centrifugation was used to isolate PBMCs, with at least 7 million per sample. Trizol reagent was used to extract total RNA from the PBMCs, yielding at least 6 micrograms per sample. For every donor, an aliquot of PBMCs went through flow cytometry to measure the percentages of naive CD45RAhigh/CD27high T cells. This same sample was also taken into another study, of T cells of mothers and their children. The second study also describes: Donors were nine systemically healthy Caucasian individuals: three mothers and their six children. cDNA synthesis consumed the entire amount of extracted RNA, loaded at approximately 1.6 ug RNA in each 15 ul reaction. In the second PCR, the M1S primer added sample barcodes and 2-4 random nucleotides. More than 9 million TCR beta CDR3 reads were obtained from each mother, and about 3 million reads were obtained from each child. TCR recombination output is similarly shaped by thymic selection in related and unrelated pairs, with a minor effect exerted by inherited differences. Normalized repertoire overlap in related mother-child pairs was always slightly higher than in unrelated mother-child pairs, but the difference was never significant. No persistent microchimeric T cell clones were detected, at a sensitivity of 90 to 100 clones per million clonotypes. Deep NGS was used in the study to compare the TCR beta repertoires of mothers and children and to look for features that separate related mother-child pairs from unrelated individuals. The mean age was 40 +/- 4 years for the mothers and roughly 11 +/- 4 years for the children. Libraries were sequenced on Illumina HiSeq 2000 with 100+100 nt paired-end reads after adapter ligation with NEBNext reagents. To prevent cross-contamination, the mother and child libraries were prepared a month apart and were sequenced in separate runs. For each donor, somewhere between roughly 450,000 and 2,100,000 distinct TCR beta clonotypes were identified. Naive TCR beta clonotypes were estimated from low-frequency clonotypes matched to each donor's FACS-determined naive share, without sorting.

This sequence uses TRBV29-1 and TRBJ2-5, with the D gene not confidently named. The DNA end is more similar to TRBJ2-7, so the J call may be wrong. The TCR originated in a boy aged 5-17 years in good health. Sequencing was performed on blood. The CDR3 loop reads CSVGLGTYEQYF. The bases read TGCAGCGTTGGTCTTGGTACCTACGAGCAGTACTTC.